Listed here is a single T cell receptor (beta chain). Those enrolled, adults aged 18 to 89 years, came from around 25 US areas. Generated by immunoSEQ multiplex PCR, the TCRdb table keeps only in-frame clones and is missing some. The sample lists about 230,000 clones, approximately 87% occurring once. This sample stems from a study of blood T cell repertoires in COVID-19. V lost 0 bases to trimming and J lost 6 bases, with 10 bases between them. The germline V gene has CDR1 SGHRS and CDR2 YFSETQ. This CDR3 has 14 amino acids. This sequence joins TRBV5-1 and TRBJ1-5, with D possibly being TRBD1 (6 bases). The specimen was PBMCs or T cells enriched from blood (not recorded which). This TCR was sampled from a woman in her forties or fifties in a cohort exposed to, infected with or recovered from COVID-19 (not recorded which). The CDR3 here is CASSLDGGSQPQHF. The CDR3 DNA is TGCGCCAGCAGCTTGGATGGGGGCAGTCAGCCCCAGCATTTT.